This T cell receptor (beta chain) was recorded in a study of post-analysis software for immune sequencing data. Study details: The cohort encompassed relapsing-remitting, secondary progressive and progressive-relapsing multiple sclerosis disease courses.

Whole-study results and caveats: Several TRBV segments (TRBV5-6, TRBV5-1 and TRBV20-1 among them) occurred more frequently in patients than in controls. Pronounced co-clustering by F measure was evident among identically batched samples.

Trimming took 7 bases from V and 2 from J, leaving 18 bases between them. This CDR3 region has 16 residues. Germline V gives CDR1 ENHRY, CDR2 SYGVKD. This clonotype was recorded only once. Its antigen is still unknown. A much more abundant neighbour one base away suggests this may be a read error. Carried by the TCR beta cDNA libraries were unique molecular identifiers. With about 0.9 to 11 million T cells as the source, 400,000 to 550,000 cDNA molecules resulted. TCRdb recomputed calls from the PCR reads with MiXCR, one row per CDR3 protein. The sample contains around 160,000 distinct CDR3 sequences, about 36% of which appear only once.

The chain is built from TRBV10-3 and TRBJ2-1; perhaps TRBD2 as D (7 bases). The clonotype originates from a girl under 18 with multiple sclerosis. The material was blood, obtained after autologous hematopoietic stem cell transplantation. CDR3 DNA sequence: TGTGCCATCACGAAGGGGGGGAGTGGTGCCTACAATGAGCAGTTCTTC. This sequence encodes CAITKGGSGAYNEQFF.